The present entry profiles one T cell receptor beta chain with its context. Its binding antigen is unknown. No quality values exist for individual bases; no much larger clone is one base distant. This specimen comes from a study of CD4 T cells in relation to SARS-CoV-2 and coronaviruses (TCRdb year 2021). The study in broad terms: In the ViraFEST assay, PBMCs were cultured with antigen for 9 to 10 days, after which TCR beta CDR3s were sequenced to identify antigen-specific clonal expansions. An HIV-1 Nef peptide pool or a no-peptide culture served as the negative reference condition. Using patient-derived lymphoblastoid cell lines, the shared crossreactive spike epitopes were mapped to their HLA restriction. Memory CD4+ T cell crossreactivity between SARS-CoV-2 and common cold coronavirus spike proteins was assessed at the TCR clonotype level in the study. Samples from three pre-COVID donors and the naive versus memory experiments were sequenced with the Adaptive Biotechnologies TCR-sequencing kit; other data were Illumina-based. A different, Illumina-based TCR-beta assay was used to sequence expansion assays from other donors in the study. What the study reported, not specific to this receptor: Small numbers of patients and of tested TCRs were a limitation of the study. Crossreactivity analysis was centred on spike protein, so crossreactivity against other viral proteins was not assessed. No donor contributed both pre-pandemic and post-infection samples, which limited tracing the source of pre-existing responses. Around two thirds of donors had memory CD4+ clonotypes that crossrecognized SARS-CoV-2 and at least one common cold coronavirus spike. Significantly weaker SARS-CoV-2-driven expansion was shown by crossreactive clones than by monoreactive clones, consistent with antigenic imprinting.

CD4+ T cells from unexposed donors were collected before the COVID-19 pandemic (2011-2018). The EasySep CD4+ T cell isolation kit was used to isolate CD4+ T cells once the cultures had run for under twelve days. As far as cell numbers permitted, CD4+ T cells from unexposed donors were tested for reactivity against SARS-CoV-2 S and N as well as four spike pools from common cold coronaviruses. PBMCs were cultured at a few million per well in IMDM supplemented with around 5% human AB serum and roughly 9.6 IU/ml IL-2. Half of the culture medium was replaced with fresh IL-2-containing medium on days 3 and 7. Triplicate replicate wells were generally used for each peptide culture condition. The leukapheresis product for the unexposed donors was obtained through commercial purchase. PBMCs were isolated from leukapheresis product or whole blood by Ficoll-Paque PLUS gradient centrifugation. PBMCs were either used fresh in the expansion assay or cryopreserved at -140 degrees C. The QIAamp Micro DNA Kit was used to extract genomic DNA from the CD4+ T cells.

The library came from the immunoSEQ multiplex PCR assay. From the authors' description of their analysis: Preprocessing removed nonproductive sequences and CDR3s not starting with C, not ending with F or W, or shorter than 7 amino acids. Antigen-specific clonotypes were called with the MANAFEST web app, based on expansion relative to reference and other culture wells. A clone was considered positive if significant expansion relative to the reference culture was observed in 2 of 3 replicate wells at an FDR below 0.05. For a clone to be considered positive, significant expansion relative to all other tandem wells and an odds ratio above 5 were also required. Pairwise Levenshtein distance, computed with the stringdist R package after three terminal residues were trimmed from each end, was used as the measure of CDR3 homology. The immuneACCESS repertoire file appears here via TCRdb, limited to in-frame rearrangements. These files lack a portion of the clones; in checked studies, under half of the deficit traces to unresolved V genes, and the cause of the others is not known. Clone size and the V and J calls come from that table; the DNA yielded D and trimming. The sample includes roughly 31,000 clones, with approximately 79% observed a single time. Roughly an eighth of the sample comes from the top ten.

This TCR derives from a human donor in good health. The sequenced sample was CD4+ T cells from PBMCs, cultured in vitro.

The DNA reads as follows: TGTGCCAGCACCCCTGGACAGTACAATGAGCAGTTCTTC. This gives the protein CASTPGQYNEQFF. The chain is assembled from TRBV7-2 and TRBJ2-1, and possibly TRBD1, on 6 matching bases. CDR1 and CDR2, per the germline V gene, are SGHTA and FQGNSA. The CDR3 has 13 amino acids, counting the end cysteine and phenylalanine. Kept here is only the CDR3 DNA, which spans 39 bases and is read in frame from base 1. Trimming removed 7 bases from V and 4 bases from J, leaving 11 bases between the germline ends.